This T cell receptor beta chain emerged from a study of T-cell reconstitution after alpha-beta-depleted transplantation in children. From germline, CDR1 is SGHTA and CDR2 FQGNSA. There are 15 residues in the CDR3. V was clipped by 4 bases and J by 0 bases, with 9 bases between them. Unique molecular identifiers were incorporated into the prepared TCRbeta library. TCRdb recomputed calls from the PCR reads with MiXCR, one row per CDR3 protein. The data show about 480,000 distinct CDR3 sequences, around an eighth seen once. This clonotype occurred a few times. The sample in question was PBMCs from the stem cell graft donor, obtained from the stem cell graft. The clonotype comes from a human donor who donated a stem cell graft to a child with combined immunodeficiency. The chain combines TRBV7-2 with TRBJ2-2, with D possibly being TRBD1 (5 bases). CDR3 protein: CASSSRQTNTGELFF. Written as DNA, the CDR3 is TGTGCCAGCAGCTCTCGACAGACGAACACCGGGGAGCTGTTTTTT.